This T cell receptor beta chain was captured by sequencing in a study of T cell repertoires in cytomegalovirus infection. The overall study: Indicated by public TCR beta signatures were CMV infection and matching HLA type. Study findings and constraints: Cumulated frequencies of public TCR beta families served to identify carriers of CMV plus the relevant HLA.

Germline CDR1 and CDR2: SNHLY and FYNNEI. V shed 9 bases and J shed 9 bases, with 15 bases lying between them. The CDR3 is 12 amino acids. This clonotype was seen more than once but under ten times. What it binds is unknown. Each CDR3 protein gets one entry after TCRdb re-called the reads with MiXCR. Of 150,000 to 200,000 distinct CDR3 sequences listed, around an eighth are singletons. This sequence originates from a human donor in good health (CMV status not recorded). Some clones in this sample may be carry-over from other donors' samples. V and J are TRBV2 and TRBJ1-3, with unresolved D. Input material: PBMCs. CDR3 region: CASRRPAGTIYF. The CDR3 nucleotides are TGTGCCAGTCGAAGACCTGCGGGCACCATATATTTT.